This T cell receptor (beta chain) was found in a study of OX40 agonist ivuxolimab in advanced cancers. The overall study: In this trial design, patients received ivuxolimab intravenously at 0.01 to 10 mg/kg every 2 weeks. The eligibility criteria allowed prior anti-PD-1, anti-PD-L1 or anti-CTLA-4 therapy, and around 40% had some.

As regards this clone: What it recognizes is unknown.

The study, taken as a whole, reports: In general, CD8+ T cells held more expanded clones than CD4+ did, on average.

TCRdb's table, derived via immunoSEQ multiplex PCR, lists solely in-frame clones and lacks some. This sample has under 70,000 clones, with more than 85% found just once. Sampling times: baseline, cycle 4 day 1, cycle 7 day 1. Germline values: CDR1 SNHLY, CDR2 FYNNEI. The CDR3 sequence is 14 residues long. With 3 bases removed from V and 5 bases from J, the gap between germline ends came to 13 bases. The specimen comprised CD4+ or CD8+ T cells sorted from blood, sampled in a trial of the OX40 agonist ivuxolimab. The chain uses TRBV2 and TRBJ1-2; a weak D match, TRBD1 (6 bases). This receptor was obtained from an adult with an advanced solid tumor such as melanoma, head and neck, liver or kidney cancer. Here the CDR3 reads CASSEVQGRYGYTF. CDR3 in DNA: TGTGCCAGCAGTGAGGTACAGGGCCGGTATGGCTACACCTTC.